These T cell receptor beta chains were read from a single sample in a study of OX40 agonist ivuxolimab in advanced cancers. Measured with immunoSEQ multiplex PCR; TCRdb has only the in-frame clones, and not every one. The data show under 100,000 clones, approximately 82% seen once. Source: CD4+ or CD8+ T cells sorted from blood, taken in a trial of the OX40 agonist ivuxolimab. These TCRs come from an adult with an advanced solid tumor such as melanoma, head and neck, liver or kidney cancer. The conserved cysteine and the conserved F or W are not part of the CDR3 here. The D gene is left open where the match is weak.

TRBV7-9 | TRBD1 | ASSFGQGPYEQY
TRBV27 | - | ASSLEGPSSGNTIY
TRBV11-2 | - | ASSQRGTTGNIQY
TRBV2 | - | ASRLGFEQY
TRBV27 | - | ASSYKGVNTQY
TRBV6-5 | - | ASSSPLDPADTQY
TRBV6-6 | - | ASSYFSGNTIY
TRBV18 | - | ASSPLRTGEKLF
TRBV6-5 | - | ASSYSQGDYEQY
TRBV30 | - | AWSTEDNSPLH
TRBV18 | - | ASSLGAGNEQF
TRBV7-6 | - | ASSTGGPPYEQY
TRBV19 | TRBD1 | ASSMTGGSGANVLT
TRBV12-5 | - | ASGLGGSSERETQY
TRBV12-5 | - | ASGLDGVRDTEAF
TRBV5-1 | - | ASSLARGEQF
TRBV7-9 | - | ASSLSPRGGLGEKLF
TRBV7-2 | TRBD1 | ASSPWDRNQPQH
TRBV7-2 | TRBD2 | ASSFPGGQGEQF
TRBV2 | TRBD1 | ASSIQGPLDKQY
TRBV11-2 | - | ASSLDLTPYNGYT
TRBV11-2 | TRBD1 | ASRGAQGRYEKLF
TRBV19 | - | ASSVFDRAGGTDTQY